This T cell receptor (beta chain) was sequenced for a study of blood T cell dynamics during melanoma immunotherapy. Study summary: First-line therapy was either pembrolizumab or nivolumab with ipilimumab for metastatic melanoma.

J gave up 7 bases and V 8 bases, and 10 bases lay outside the gene matches. The length of the CDR3 is 14 residues. CDR1 and CDR2 (germline): SGDLS, YYNGEE. This clone appeared a single time. Time point: week 3, after first cycle of checkpoint inhibitor. Response was assessed by RECIST 1.1 at 12 weeks, except a couple of rapid progressors. Each cfDNA sample used a fixed 40 ng of plasma cell-free DNA. The repertoire was sequenced with immunoSEQ multiplex PCR; TCRdb's copy has only in-frame clones and lacks some. The sample has about 880 clones, about 88% seen once. The chain couples TRBV9 to TRBJ2-2, with 8 bases aligning to TRBD1. The clonotype was recovered from a human donor with melanoma. The source material was cell-free DNA from blood, sampled from a patient treated with checkpoint blockade. The DNA for the CDR3 is TGTGCCAGTAGGGAACAGGGGGGTGTCGGGGAGCTGTTTTTT. Residues: CASREQGGVGELFF.